The source of this T cell receptor beta chain is a study of blood T cells in healthy people across ages. General observations from the study: More naive CD4+ cells and higher diversity marked long-lived donors relative to aged donors. It was held that the diversity estimates obtained from one million T cells were underestimates.

Worth noting for this clonotype: What it binds is unknown.

Donation came from healthy Caucasian individuals in Russia who were aged 6 to 90. Alongside a J-beta primer mix, a sample-barcoded 5' primer served in a second PCR lasting 7 to 11 cycles. Each single sample gave us at least 2.5 million CDR3-containing paired-end reads. One entry per CDR3 protein, called by TCRdb with MiXCR from the 5' RACE reads. Counted here are under 1,000,000 distinct CDR3 sequences, 35% to 60% occurring once; the ten biggest clones make up over 15%. This CDR3 has 15 amino acids. Germline assignment: CDR1 MDHEN and CDR2 SYDVKM. V was clipped by 4 bases and J by 1 base, with 12 bases between them.

This chain joins TRBV28 and TRBJ2-3; no clear D gene. The TCR sequence derives from an elderly man in good health. Sequencing was done on a sample of blood. CDR3 sequence: CASSSGALGTDTQYF. DNA of the CDR3: TGTGCCAGCAGTTCCGGAGCGTTAGGCACAGATACGCAGTATTTT.